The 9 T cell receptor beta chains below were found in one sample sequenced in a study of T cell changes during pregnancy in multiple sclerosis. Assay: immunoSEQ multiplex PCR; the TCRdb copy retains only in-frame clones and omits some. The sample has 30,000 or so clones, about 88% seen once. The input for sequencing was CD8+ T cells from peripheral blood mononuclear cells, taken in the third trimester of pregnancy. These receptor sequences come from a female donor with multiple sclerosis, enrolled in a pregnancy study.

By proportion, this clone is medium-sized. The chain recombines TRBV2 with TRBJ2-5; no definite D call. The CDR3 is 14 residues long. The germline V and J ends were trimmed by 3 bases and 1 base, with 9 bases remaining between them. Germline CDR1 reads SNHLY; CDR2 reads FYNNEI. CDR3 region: CASSEMRSQETQYF. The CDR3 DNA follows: TGTGCCAGCAGTGAGATGAGGTCCCAAGAGACCCAGTACTTC.

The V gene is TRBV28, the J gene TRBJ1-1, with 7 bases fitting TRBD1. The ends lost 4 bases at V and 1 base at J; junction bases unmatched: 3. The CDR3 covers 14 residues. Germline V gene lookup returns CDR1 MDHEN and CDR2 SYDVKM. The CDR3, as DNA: TGTGCCAGCAGTTGGGGACAGCCGAACACTGAAGCTTTCTTT. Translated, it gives CASSWGQPNTEAFF. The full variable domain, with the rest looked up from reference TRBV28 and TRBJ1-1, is DVKVTQSSRYLVKRTGEKVFLECVQDMDHENMFWYRQDPGLGLRLIYFSYDVKMKEKGDIPEGYSVSREKKERFSLILESASTNQTSMYLCASSWGQPNTEAFFGQGTRLTVV.

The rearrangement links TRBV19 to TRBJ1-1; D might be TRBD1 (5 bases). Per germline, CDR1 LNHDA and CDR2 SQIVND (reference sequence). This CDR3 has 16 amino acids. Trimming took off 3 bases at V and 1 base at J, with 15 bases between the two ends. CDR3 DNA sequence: TGTGCCAGTAGTATTCGCCCCGGACATAGGAACACTGAAGCTTTCTTT. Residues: CASSIRPGHRNTEAFF. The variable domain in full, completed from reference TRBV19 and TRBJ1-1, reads DGGITQSPKYLFRKEGQNVTLSCEQNLNHDAMYWYRQDPGQGLRLIYYSQIVNDFQKGDIAEGYSVSREKKESFPLTVTSAQKNPTAFYLCASSIRPGHRNTEAFFGQGTRLTVV.

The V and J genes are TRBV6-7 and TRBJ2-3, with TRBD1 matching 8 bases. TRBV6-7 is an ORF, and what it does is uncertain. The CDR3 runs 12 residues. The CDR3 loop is CGGQGRTDTQYF. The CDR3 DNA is TGTGGCGGACAGGGACGCACAGATACGCAGTATTTT.

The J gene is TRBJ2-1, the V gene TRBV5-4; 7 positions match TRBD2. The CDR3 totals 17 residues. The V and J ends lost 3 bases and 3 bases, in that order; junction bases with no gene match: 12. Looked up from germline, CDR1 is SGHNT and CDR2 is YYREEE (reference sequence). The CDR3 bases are TGTGCCAGCAGCTCAATACCGAAGCGGGATCACTACAATGAGCAGTTCTTC. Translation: CASSSIPKRDHYNEQFF.

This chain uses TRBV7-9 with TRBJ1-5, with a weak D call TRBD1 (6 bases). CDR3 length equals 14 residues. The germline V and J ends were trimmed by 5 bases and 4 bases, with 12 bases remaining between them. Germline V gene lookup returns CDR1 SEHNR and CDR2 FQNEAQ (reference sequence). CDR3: CASSTRDTNQPQHF. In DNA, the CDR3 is TGTGCCAGCAGCACCCGGGACACTAATCAGCCCCAGCATTTT.

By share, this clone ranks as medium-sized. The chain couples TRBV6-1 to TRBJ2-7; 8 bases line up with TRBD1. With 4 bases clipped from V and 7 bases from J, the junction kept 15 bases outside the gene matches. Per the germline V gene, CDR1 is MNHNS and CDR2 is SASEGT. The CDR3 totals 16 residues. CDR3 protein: CASSAPPDREILEQYF. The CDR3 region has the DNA TGTGCCAGCAGTGCTCCTCCGGACAGGGAAATTTTAGAGCAGTACTTC.

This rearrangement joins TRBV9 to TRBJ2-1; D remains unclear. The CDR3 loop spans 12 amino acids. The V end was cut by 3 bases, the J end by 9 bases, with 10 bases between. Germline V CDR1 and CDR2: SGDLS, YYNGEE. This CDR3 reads CASSATSREQFF. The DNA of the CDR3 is TGTGCCAGCAGCGCAACGAGCCGTGAGCAGTTCTTC. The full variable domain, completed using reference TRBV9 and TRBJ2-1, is DSGVTQTPKHLITATGQRVTLRCSPRSGDLSVYWYQQSLDQGLQFLIQYYNGEERAKGNILERFSAQQFPDLHSELNLSSLELGDSALYFCASSATSREQFFGPGTRLTVL.

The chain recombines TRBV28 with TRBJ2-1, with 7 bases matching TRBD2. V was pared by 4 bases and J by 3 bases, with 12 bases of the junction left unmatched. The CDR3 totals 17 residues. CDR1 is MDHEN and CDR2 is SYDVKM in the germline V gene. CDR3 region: CASSSPGAGGGYNEQFF. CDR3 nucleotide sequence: TGTGCCAGCAGTTCCCCTGGGGCGGGCGGGGGCTACAATGAGCAGTTCTTC. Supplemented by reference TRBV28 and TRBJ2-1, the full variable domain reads DVKVTQSSRYLVKRTGEKVFLECVQDMDHENMFWYRQDPGLGLRLIYFSYDVKMKEKGDIPEGYSVSREKKERFSLILESASTNQTSMYLCASSSPGAGGGYNEQFFGPGTRLTVL.